The 4 T cell receptor beta chains in this list originate from one sample, sequenced in a study of blood T cell repertoires in COVID-19. Sequencing used immunoSEQ multiplex PCR; TCRdb keeps in-frame clones, though not all of them. Of more than 50,000 clones listed, 89% were seen once; the top ten hold 4.5% to 6%. Sequenced input: peripheral blood. The receptors were sampled from a man aged 55-75 years with active COVID-19.

V is TRBV4-3 and J is TRBJ2-3; D gene unclear. Germline V CDR1 and CDR2: LGHNA, YSLEER. The CDR3 totals 13 residues. V lost 4 bases to trimming and J lost 1 base, with 6 bases between them. The CDR3 protein is CASSRQGTDTQYF. CDR3 DNA: TGCGCCAGCAGCCGCCAGGGCACAGATACGCAGTATTTT.

The rearrangement uses TRBV19 and TRBJ1-6, with 7 bases lining up with TRBD1. J lost 7 bases, V lost 3 bases, and 6 bases had no gene match. The CDR3 runs to 15 residues. Germline CDR1 LNHDA, CDR2 SQIVND (reference sequence). CDR3 coding DNA: TGTGCCAGTAGTATGGCGGACAGGACAAATTCACCCCTCCACTTT. Its translation is CASSMADRTNSPLHF.

This clone was detected only once. CDR3 protein: CASSLGRALNSGANVLTF. The CDR3 DNA reads TGTGCCAGCAGCCTTGGCAGGGCGCTCAATTCTGGGGCCAACGTCCTGACTTTC. This chain links TRBV28 with TRBJ2-6; a weak D match, TRBD1 (5 bases). The CDR3 extends over 18 amino acids. Looked up from germline, CDR1 is MDHEN and CDR2 is SYDVKM. V lost 6 bases, J lost 1 base, and 19 bases lay in between.

The genes are TRBV29-1 and TRBJ1-1; 8 bases line up with TRBD1. Germline assignment: CDR1 SQVTM and CDR2 ANQGSEA. The CDR3 loop spans 12 amino acids. The V gene end was trimmed by 7 bases and the J gene end by 4 bases; junction bases not matched to a gene: 5. As DNA, the CDR3 is TGCAGCGGATACAGGGGGGGCACTGAAGCTTTCTTT. Translated: CSGYRGGTEAFF.